Below, 12 T cell receptor beta chains from the same sample are listed, as sequenced in a study of control samples from healthy donors and cancer patients. Data came from immunoSEQ multiplex PCR; TCRdb stores just in-frame clones and leaves some out. The sample yields approximately 70,000 clones, nearly 90% seen once. The specimen was PBMCs. The receptors derive from a man in his fifties or sixties with lung cancer.

The CDR3 nucleotides read TGCGCCAGCAGCTCAGACGGACAAGACACTGAAGCTTTCTTT. Residues: CASSSDGQDTEAFF. The chain joins TRBV5-1 to TRBJ1-1; a weak D match, TRBD1 (5 bases). Trimming took off 3 bases at V and 3 bases at J, with 12 bases between the two ends. This CDR3 contains 14 residues. Germline V gene sequence: CDR1 SGHRS, CDR2 YFSETQ.

The V call is TRBV9, the J call TRBJ1-5; TRBD1 aligns across 7 bases. CDR1 is SGDLS and CDR2 is YYNGEE in the germline V gene. J gave up 4 bases and V 4 bases, and 5 bases lay outside the gene matches. The CDR3 is made up of 14 amino acids. The CDR3 sequence is CASSRTGANQPQHF. DNA for the CDR3: TGTGCCAGCAGCCGGACAGGAGCAAATCAGCCCCAGCATTTT.

V is TRBV19 and J is TRBJ2-4; TRBD1 matches at 7 bases. Germline assignment: CDR1 LNHDA and CDR2 SQIVND (reference sequence). The CDR3 is made up of 17 amino acids. The V segment lost 1 base and the J segment 1 base; nucleotides outside the gene matches: 7. As DNA, the CDR3 is TGTGCCAGTAGTATAGCGAAAGACAGGGTCGCCAAAAACATTCAGTACTTC. The encoded protein is CASSIAKDRVAKNIQYF.

V usage is TRBV5-5 and J usage is TRBJ1-2, with a weak D call TRBD1 (6 bases). Germline lookup yields CDR1 SGHKS and CDR2 YYEKEE (reference sequence). The CDR3 consists of 14 residues. The germline V and J ends were trimmed by 2 bases and 5 bases, with 13 bases remaining between them. The CDR3 here is CASSFQGTVYGYTF. In DNA form, the CDR3 reads TGTGCCAGCAGCTTCCAGGGGACCGTATATGGCTACACCTTC.

This clone was detected once. The CDR3 nucleotides are TGTGCCACCAGCAGAGGCCAGGGGAATCAGCCCCAGCATTTT. Residues: CATSRGQGNQPQHF. The chain employs TRBV15 and TRBJ1-5; D perhaps matches TRBD1 (6 bases). Germline loops: CDR1 LNHNV, CDR2 YYDKDF (reference sequence). Trimming took 1 base from V and 4 from J, leaving 8 bases between them. The CDR3 covers 14 residues. Complete variable domain (other parts from reference TRBV15 and TRBJ1-5): DAMVIQNPRYQVTQFGKPVTLSCSQTLNHNVMYWYQQKSSQAPKLLFHYYDKDFNNEADTPDNFQSRRPNTSFCFLDIRSPGLGDTAMYLCATSRGQGNQPQHFGDGTRLSIL.

The DNA of the CDR3 is TGTGCCAGCAGCCCCTCGAGGATGAACACTGAAGCTTTCTTT. Protein product: CASSPSRMNTEAFF. The rearrangement joins TRBV11-3 to TRBJ1-1, with unresolved D. V gave up 5 bases and J gave up 0 bases, with 10 bases separating them. The CDR3 is 14 amino acids. Germline-derived CDR1 and CDR2 are SGHNT and YENEEA.

This chain connects TRBV5-1 to TRBJ2-7; D may be TRBD1 (6 bases). CDR3 length: 14 residues. Per germline, CDR1 SGHRS and CDR2 YFSETQ. Trimming took 3 bases from V and 7 from J, leaving 17 bases between them. The CDR3 protein is CASSSGQTTGEQYV. The DNA of the CDR3 is TGCGCCAGCAGCTCCGGACAGACGACGGGAGAGCAGTACGTC.

This clone is a singleton in its sample. J is TRBJ2-5 and V is TRBV9; D ambiguous. This CDR3 spans 13 amino acids. The ends were cut back, 0 bases at V and 3 bases at J, with 6 bases in the middle. Germline V lookup: CDR1 SGDLS, CDR2 YYNGEE. CDR3 region: CASSVDSKETQYF. The CDR3 nucleotides are TGTGCCAGCAGCGTAGACAGTAAAGAGACCCAGTACTTC.

The chain joins TRBV29-1 to TRBJ2-1; D possibly corresponds to TRBD2 (5 bases). CDR1 and CDR2 (germline): SQVTM, ANQGSEA. This CDR3 comprises 13 residues. CDR3 protein: CTILNGLYNEQFF. The CDR3 region has the DNA TGCACCATCCTTAATGGACTGTACAATGAGCAGTTCTTC.

V is TRBV5-1 and J is TRBJ2-3; TRBD1 matches 9 bases. V lost 2 bases, J lost 4 bases, and 5 bases stayed unmatched. The CDR3 totals 15 residues. The germline V gene encodes CDR1 SGHRS and CDR2 YFSETQ. The CDR3 spells CASSFLQGASDTQYF. The CDR3 bases are TGCGCCAGCAGCTTTTTACAGGGGGCATCAGATACGCAGTATTTT.

V and J are TRBV25-1 and TRBJ1-4; D is undetermined. Trimming removed 6 bases at V and 0 bases at J, with 8 bases between. The CDR3 is made up of 14 amino acids. CDR1 is MGHDK, CDR2 SYGVNS, per germline. CDR3 in amino acids: CASSRVATNEKLFF. The CDR3 DNA sequence: TGTGCCAGCAGCCGGGTTGCAACTAATGAAAAACTGTTTTTT.

The J gene is TRBJ2-2, the V gene TRBV3-1 (or the pseudogene TRBV3-2); tentatively, D is TRBD1 (5 bases). CDR3 size: 14 residues. V was pared by 3 bases and J by 4 bases, with 9 bases between. CDR1 LGHDT and CDR2 YNNKEL come from the germline V gene (reference sequence). The CDR3 bases are TGTGCCAGCAGCCAGGGGCGCCTCACCGGGGAGCTGTTTTTT. It specifies CASSQGRLTGELFF.